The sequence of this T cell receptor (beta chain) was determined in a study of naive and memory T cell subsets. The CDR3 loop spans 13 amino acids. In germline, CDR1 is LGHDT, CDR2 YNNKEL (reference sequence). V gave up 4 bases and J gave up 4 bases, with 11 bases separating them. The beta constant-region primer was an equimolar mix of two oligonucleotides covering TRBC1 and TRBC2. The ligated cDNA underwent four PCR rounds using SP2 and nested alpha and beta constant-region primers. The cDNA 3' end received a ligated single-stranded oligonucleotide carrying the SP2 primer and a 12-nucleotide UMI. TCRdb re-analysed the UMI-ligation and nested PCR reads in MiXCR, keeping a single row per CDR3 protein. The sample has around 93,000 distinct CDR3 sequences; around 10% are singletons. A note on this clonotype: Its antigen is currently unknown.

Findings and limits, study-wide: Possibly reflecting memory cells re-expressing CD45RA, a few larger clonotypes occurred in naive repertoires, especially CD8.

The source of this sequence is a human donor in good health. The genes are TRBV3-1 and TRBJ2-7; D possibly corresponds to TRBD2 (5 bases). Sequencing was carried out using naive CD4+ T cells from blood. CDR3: CASSPAGGYEQYF. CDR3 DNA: TGTGCCAGCAGCCCCGCCGGCGGGTACGAGCAGTACTTC.